The entry below describes one TCR beta chain. Its matching antigen is unknown. Germline V gene sequence: CDR1 MNHNS, CDR2 SASEGT. The junction had 12 bases not matched to a gene; V was cut back by 2 bases and J by 14 bases. The CDR3 has 16 residues. The data were obtained in a study of beta chain features in type 1 diabetes. General study findings and limits: Patients with type 1 diabetes carried fewer insertions and had more deletions at their VDJ junctions.

Central memory, naive, regulatory and stem cell-like memory CD4+ cells were sorted by CD45RO/CCR7/CD25/CD127/CD95/CD27. Expressed TCRB transcripts were sequenced because the entire RNA isolate underwent reverse transcription. Sequencing of naive, central memory and regulatory T cell samples gave an average of approximately 3.3 million reads. Repertoires were generated with immunoSEQ multiplex PCR, while TCRdb's copy carries only in-frame clones and drops some. Counted here are a few hundred thousand clones, around 16% occurring once; the ten biggest clones make up approximately 0.02%. The TCR comes from a woman aged 18-30 years in good health. The specimen was naive CD4+ T cells from blood. This rearrangement joins TRBV6-1 to TRBJ2-3; 14 positions agree with TRBD2. CDR3 sequence: CASSEHSGTSGSPRYF. Written as DNA, the CDR3 is TGTGCCAGCAGTGAACACTCCGGGACTAGCGGGAGTCCGCGGTATTTT.